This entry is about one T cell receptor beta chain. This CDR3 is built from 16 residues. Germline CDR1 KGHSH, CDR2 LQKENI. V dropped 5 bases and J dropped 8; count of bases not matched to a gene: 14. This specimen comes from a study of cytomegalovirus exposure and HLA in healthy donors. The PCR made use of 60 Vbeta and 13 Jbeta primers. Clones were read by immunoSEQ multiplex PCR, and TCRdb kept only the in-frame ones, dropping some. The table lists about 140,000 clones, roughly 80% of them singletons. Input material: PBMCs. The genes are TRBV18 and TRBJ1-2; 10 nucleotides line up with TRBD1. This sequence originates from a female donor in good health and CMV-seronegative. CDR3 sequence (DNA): TGTGCCAGCTCAACGGGACAGGGGAAGATTATGGTAGGCTACACCTTC. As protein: CASSTGQGKIMVGYTF.